A selection of T cell receptor beta chains follows, all from one sample in a study of blood T cell repertoires in COVID-19. Using immunoSEQ multiplex PCR, the repertoire was profiled, and TCRdb retains in-frame clones only, with some absent. This table holds a few hundred thousand clones, 88% found once. Input material: PBMCs or T cells enriched from blood (not recorded which). The receptors shown here come from a woman aged 25 to 39 who had recovered from COVID-19. Both conserved end residues are part of each CDR3. The order of the fields is V gene, clone size, J gene, CDR3 protein. Rows may omit the clone size; those that give it use once, few, many or a size class.

TRBV28	.	TRBJ1-4	CASSLNEKLFF
TRBV6-6	.	TRBJ1-3	CASSRASVGVSGNTIYF
TRBV27	.	TRBJ1-2	CASSFQGDVRGLTF
TRBV21-1	.	TRBJ1-5	CASSFSGGPRPQHF
TRBV15	few	TRBJ2-7	CATRNPGGPGSREQYF
TRBV27	.	TRBJ2-1	CASSLLRRDRVSYNEQFF
TRBV6-6	.	TRBJ1-1	CASNPPGGGANTEAFF
TRBV4-1	.	TRBJ1-1	CASSKGGQSTEAFF
TRBV28	.	TRBJ1-4	CASRLPGQTNEKLFF
TRBV7-2	.	TRBJ2-7	CASSRRTSGGLSYEQYF
TRBV5-1	once	TRBJ2-3	CASSDAGVVDTQYF
TRBV15	.	TRBJ2-1	CATSRESGRDEQFF
TRBV19	few	TRBJ1-2	CASSIWTGRPGNYGYTF
TRBV7-8	.	TRBJ2-2	CASRTTSGELFF
TRBV28	.	TRBJ2-5	CASSFRSGLPLETQYF
TRBV28	.	TRBJ1-2	CASRREGAYTF
TRBV11-2	once	TRBJ2-7	CASSLSGRADYEQYF